This T cell receptor (beta chain) was recorded in a study of glioma-infiltrating T cells after dendritic cell vaccination. Sequencing used immunoSEQ multiplex PCR; TCRdb keeps in-frame clones, though not all of them. This sample has roughly 100,000 clones, with around 83% found just once. Described time point: after dendritic cell vaccination, including at tumor progression/relapse. Germline V gene data show CDR1 as SGHVS and CDR2 as FNYEAQ. The J segment lost 3 bases and the V segment lost 1 base, leaving 4 bases of the junction unmatched. The CDR3 is 16 residues long. The rearrangement joins TRBV7-6 to TRBJ1-1; 11 bases are a match to TRBD1. The starting material was blood, obtained after dendritic cell vaccination. The receptor was isolated from a human donor with glioblastoma. As DNA, the CDR3 is TGTGCCAGCAGCTTAGGACCGGGACAGGGGGACACTGAAGCTTTCTTT. Residues: CASSLGPGQGDTEAFF.